Each of the 27 T cell receptor beta chains below was sequenced from the same sample in a study of CD8+ T cells in alopecia areata. Reverse transcribed after extraction, RNA yielded cDNA as the sequencing template. Sequencing was performed with immunoSEQ multiplex PCR; in TCRdb, only in-frame clones are kept and a portion is missing. The data show about 200,000 clones, around three fifths seen once. The sample taken for sequencing was CD8+ T cells sorted from blood. The source is a human donor in good health.

This clone was observed a few times. CDR3 bases: TGTGCCAGCAGTTACGAACAGGGCGCTGGCTACACCTTC. Its translation is CASSYEQGAGYTF. The V and J genes are TRBV6-5 and TRBJ1-2, with D tentatively TRBD1 (6 bases). The CDR3 loop spans 13 amino acids. V lost 2 bases to trimming and J lost 7 bases, with 11 bases between them. Germline V lookup: CDR1 MNHEY, CDR2 SVGAGI.

About this clone itself: One base away lies a much larger clone, so this may be a sequencing read error. The chain combines TRBV6-6 with TRBJ2-3; D remains ambiguous. Germline CDR1 and CDR2: MNHNY and SVGAGI (reference sequence). The CDR3 contains 12 residues. Trimming cost V 6 bases and J 2 bases, with 6 bases left between them. The CDR3 region is CASSLYTDTQYF. The DNA for the CDR3 is TGTGCCAGCAGCCTGTACACAGATACGCAGTATTTT.

The chain employs TRBV27 and TRBJ1-6, with a possible D match to TRBD1 (5 bases). V was clipped by 5 bases and J by 8 bases, with 7 bases between them. Germline assignment: CDR1 MNHEY and CDR2 SMNVEV (reference sequence). The CDR3 consists of 12 residues. The CDR3 protein is CASSPGYSPLHF. The CDR3 DNA reads as TGTGCCAGCAGTCCAGGGTATTCACCCCTCCACTTT.

The chain carries TRBV4-2 and TRBJ2-7, with D possibly TRBD2 on 6 matching bases. CDR3 length equals 13 residues. CDR1 and CDR2 (germline): LGHNA, YNFKEQ. Trimming pared 1 base from V and 4 bases from J, leaving 8 bases between. CDR3 protein: CASSQGLDYEQYF. The CDR3 region has the DNA TGTGCCAGCAGCCAAGGACTAGATTACGAGCAGTACTTC.

The CDR3 spells CASKGGPYEQYF. Written as DNA, the CDR3 is TGTGCCAGCAAGGGCGGACCTTACGAGCAGTACTTC. This rearrangement joins TRBV6-1 to TRBJ2-7; D is unclear. Germline V gives CDR1 MNHNS, CDR2 SASEGT. Trimming cost V 7 bases and J 4 bases, with 11 bases left between them. This CDR3 comprises 12 residues.

The chain is built from TRBV5-1 and TRBJ1-2; perhaps TRBD1 as D (6 bases). V was pared by 1 base and J by 5 bases, with 15 bases between. This CDR3 is 15 amino acids long. The germline V gene encodes CDR1 SGHRS and CDR2 YFSETQ. CDR3 bases: TGCGCCAGCAGCTTGATTCCGGCAGGGGAATATGGCTACACCTTC. Translated: CASSLIPAGEYGYTF. The full variable domain, in which reference TRBV5-1 and TRBJ1-2 provide the parts outside the CDR3, is KAGVTQTPRYLIKTRGQQVTLSCSPISGHRSVSWYQQTPGQGLQFLFEYFSETQRNKGNFPGRFSGRQFSNSRSEMNVSTLELGDSALYLCASSLIPAGEYGYTFGSGTRLTVV.

The sample holds a few counts of this clone. The chain couples TRBV19 to TRBJ2-3; D may match TRBD1 or TRBD2 (5 bases each). This CDR3 has 15 amino acids. V shed 5 bases and J shed 1 base, with 13 bases lying between them. CDR1 is LNHDA, CDR2 SQIVND, per germline (reference sequence). CDR3 region: CASSPRGAGTDTQYF. CDR3 DNA sequence: TGTGCCAGTAGTCCGCGAGGGGCGGGCACAGATACGCAGTATTTT.

This clone was observed a few times. The CDR3 DNA is TGTGCCAGCAGTAGCCTAGCGGGCGCAGATACGCAGTATTTT. The encoded protein is CASSSLAGADTQYF. The chain uses TRBV6-4 and TRBJ2-3, with TRBD2 matching over 8 bases. There are 14 residues in the CDR3. Trimming took 5 bases from V and 4 from J; bases not matched to a gene: 5. In germline, CDR1 is MRHNA, CDR2 SNTAGT.

The chain couples TRBV18 to TRBJ1-1; D might be TRBD1 (6 bases). Trimming removed 3 bases at V and 1 base at J, with 15 bases between. The CDR3 contains 16 residues. Germline CDR1 is KGHSH and CDR2 is LQKENI. This chain's CDR3 is CASSPQDSGKNTEAFF. The CDR3 DNA is TGTGCCAGCTCACCCCAGGACAGCGGGAAGAACACTGAAGCTTTCTTT.

This rearrangement joins TRBV4-1 to TRBJ2-2, with D perhaps TRBD1 or TRBD2 (5 bases each). Germline CDR1 and CDR2: MGHRA and YSYEKL. Trimming removed 4 bases at V and 6 bases at J, with 21 bases between. This CDR3 region has 17 residues. The CDR3 nucleotides are TGCGCCAGCAGCCTTCCCCACGCGAGGGAAGGGGCCGGGGAGCTGTTTTTT. Residues: CASSLPHAREGAGELFF.

This clone was seen a few times. J is TRBJ2-6 and V is TRBV7-9; 8 bases match TRBD1. The germline V gene encodes CDR1 SEHNR and CDR2 FQNEAQ (reference sequence). The CDR3 contains 17 residues. V dropped 0 bases and J dropped 2; count of bases not matched to a gene: 3. DNA for the CDR3: TGTGCCAGCAGCTTAGCGCCGGACAGGGCTGGGGCCAACGTCCTGACTTTC. Protein sequence: CASSLAPDRAGANVLTF.

The chain joins TRBV27 to TRBJ1-1; TRBD1 matches 7 bases. The trim removed 2 bases at V and 4 bases at J, leaving 4 bases unmatched. Germline assignment: CDR1 MNHEY and CDR2 SMNVEV (reference sequence). The CDR3 is made up of 14 amino acids. The CDR3 bases are TGTGCCAGCAGTTTAGTGGGACAGAGCACTGAAGCTTTCTTT. It codes for CASSLVGQSTEAFF.

The rearrangement uses TRBV11-1 and TRBJ2-1; a weak D match, TRBD1 (5 bases). CDR1 and CDR2 (germline): SGHAT, FQDESV (reference sequence). The germline V and J ends were trimmed by 5 bases and 5 bases, with 13 bases remaining between them. The CDR3 length is 14 residues. The CDR3 nucleotides are TGTGCCAGCAGCCCCCGACAGCTAAACAATGAGCAGTTCTTC. This codes for CASSPRQLNNEQFF.

The table lists this clone with many counts. The identical CDR3 is also encoded by other nucleotide sequences in the sample. The rearrangement uses TRBV5-6 and TRBJ1-1; D may be TRBD1 (5 bases). CDR3 length: 12 residues. Looked up from germline, CDR1 is SGHDT and CDR2 is YYEEEE. With 2 bases removed from V and 6 bases from J, the gap between germline ends came to 8 bases. CDR3: CASSLRGAEAFF. CDR3 nucleotides: TGTGCCAGCAGCTTACGGGGGGCTGAAGCTTTCTTT.

In its sample, this clone was seen a few times. The V and J genes are TRBV27 and TRBJ2-7; weak D call: TRBD1 (6 bases). The CDR3 runs 13 residues. Germline V CDR1 and CDR2: MNHEY, SMNVEV (reference sequence). Trimming removed 6 bases at V and 6 bases at J, with 15 bases between. The chain's CDR3 is CASSPDRGGEQYF. The CDR3 DNA sequence: TGTGCCAGCAGCCCTGACAGAGGGGGCGAGCAGTACTTC.

The V call is TRBV25-1, the J call TRBJ2-5, with 14 bases lining up with TRBD2. The germline V gene encodes CDR1 MGHDK and CDR2 SYGVNS. The CDR3 has 18 amino acids. V was pared by 3 bases and J by 0 bases, with 6 bases of the junction left unmatched. This CDR3 is CASSEAGLAGAYQETQYF. DNA for the CDR3: TGTGCCAGCAGTGAGGCGGGACTAGCGGGGGCCTACCAAGAGACCCAGTACTTC.

This clone occurred a few times. V gene TRBV28 combines with J gene TRBJ2-5, with a tentative D call TRBD2 (7 bases). The CDR3 contains 17 residues. The germline gives CDR1 MDHEN, CDR2 SYDVKM. V shed 5 bases and J shed 2 bases, with 21 bases lying between them. In nucleotides, the CDR3 is TGTGCCAGCAGTCGGTTAGGTGCGGGGGCCAGACAAGAGACCCAGTACTTC. This translates into CASSRLGAGARQETQYF.

The chain links TRBV9 to TRBJ2-5; 8 bases fit TRBD1. The J segment lost 2 bases and the V segment lost 3 bases, leaving 0 bases of the junction unmatched. From germline, CDR1 is SGDLS and CDR2 YYNGEE. This CDR3 contains 13 residues. The CDR3 protein is CASSGDRQETQYF. The CDR3 DNA reads TGTGCCAGCAGCGGGGACAGGCAAGAGACCCAGTACTTC.

The chain has TRBV11-1 and TRBJ2-2; 10 bases are shared with TRBD1. V dropped 5 bases and J dropped 9; count of bases not matched to a gene: 9. Germline values: CDR1 SGHAT, CDR2 FQDESV (reference sequence). The CDR3 is made up of 15 amino acids. CDR3 amino acids: CASSIEGQGIRELFF. CDR3 bases: TGTGCCAGCAGCATCGAGGGACAGGGGATCCGGGAGCTGTTTTTT.

The chain has TRBV7-9 and TRBJ2-7, with 8 nucleotides matching TRBD1. Unmatched junction bases numbered 7, after V lost 3 bases and J lost 0 bases. The CDR3 spans 16 residues. Germline-derived CDR1 and CDR2 are SEHNR and FQNEAQ (reference sequence). The DNA for the CDR3 is TGTGCCAGCAGCTTGGGGACAGGTTTTAGCTCCTACGAGCAGTACTTC. Residues: CASSLGTGFSSYEQYF.

CDR3: CASSPPSDYEQYF. As DNA, the CDR3 is TGTGCCAGCTCACCACCCTCTGACTACGAGCAGTACTTC. The chain recombines TRBV18 with TRBJ2-7; the D is unclear. The CDR3 runs 13 residues. Between the trimmed V and J ends, which lost 0 bases and 3 bases, there was a span of 6 bases. Germline assignment: CDR1 KGHSH and CDR2 LQKENI.

The rearrangement links TRBV10-1 to TRBJ2-3; TRBD1 is a possible D gene (6 bases). V gave up 4 bases and J gave up 2 bases, with 13 bases separating them. The CDR3 has 15 residues. Germline CDR1 is WNHNN and CDR2 is SYGVQD (reference sequence). The CDR3: CASSGTGSITDTQYF. The CDR3 nucleotides are TGCGCCAGCAGTGGAACAGGGTCGATCACAGATACGCAGTATTTT.

This sequence joins TRBV7-9 and TRBJ1-1, with no clear D. The CDR3 extends over 15 amino acids. The V gene's germline CDR1 is SEHNR and CDR2 FQNEAQ (reference sequence). The V end was cut by 8 bases, the J end by 0 bases, with 16 bases between. CDR3 residues: CASSVLEGMNTEAFF. The DNA of the CDR3 is TGTGCCAGCTCAGTCCTAGAGGGAATGAACACTGAAGCTTTCTTT.

The CDR3 nucleotides are TGTGCCAGCAGCTTTTCGGCGGCAGCGCGGGAGACCCAGTACTTC. It codes for CASSFSAAARETQYF. The chain couples TRBV7-9 to TRBJ2-5; D is uncertain. Looked up from germline, CDR1 is SEHNR and CDR2 is FQNEAQ (reference sequence). Trimming removed 3 bases at V and 5 bases at J, with 16 bases between. The CDR3 runs 15 residues.

The chain couples TRBV6-6 to TRBJ1-5; D unclear. Per the germline V gene, CDR1 is MNHNY and CDR2 is SVGAGI (reference sequence). CDR3 length equals 12 residues. V lost 6 bases and J lost 6, with 9 bases in between. Here the CDR3 DNA reads TGTGCCAGCAGCCCGACAAGTCAGCCCCAGCATTTT. Encoded protein: CASSPTSQPQHF.

This clone has only a few counts. The CDR3 is CASSPGGALADTQYF. The CDR3 DNA reads TGTGCCAGCAGCCCCGGGGGGGCCCTCGCAGATACGCAGTATTTT. This sequence joins TRBV7-3 and TRBJ2-3; 8 bases are a match to TRBD2. The V and J ends lost 5 bases and 4 bases, in that order; junction bases with no gene match: 8. CDR1 SGHTA and CDR2 FQGTGA come from the germline V gene. This CDR3 comprises 15 residues.

The genes are TRBV7-9 and TRBJ2-5; a weak D match, TRBD1 (6 bases). CDR3 length: 14 residues. CDR1 is SEHNR and CDR2 is FQNEAQ in the germline V gene (reference sequence). V dropped 5 bases and J dropped 5 bases, with 15 bases sitting between them. CDR3 amino acids: CASSLLGQGETQYF. As DNA, the CDR3 is TGTGCCAGCAGCCTCCTAGGGCAGGGGGAGACCCAGTACTTC.